The clone carrying this T cell receptor (beta chain) was picked up a small number of times. What it binds is unknown. Making use of molecular barcodes, quantitative 5'-RACE generated TCR beta libraries. TCRdb processed the 5' RACE reads anew with MiXCR; each CDR3 protein has one entry. Found here are around 250,000 distinct CDR3 sequences, under 20% of them singletons; the top ten hold around 33%. V dropped 4 bases and J dropped 0 bases, with 17 bases sitting between them. This CDR3 comprises 17 residues. CDR1 and CDR2 (germline): SGHRS, YFSETQ. The sample comes from a study of CD8 T cells in ankylosing spondylitis. Study-level results: There were earlier reports of some motif variants in reactive arthritis synovial fluid and blood.

The J gene is TRBJ2-1, the V gene TRBV5-1, with D uncertain. The sequence was collected from a male donor with ankylosing spondylitis or in good health (not recorded which). Sequencing was performed on blood, either unsorted or a sorted T cell fraction (not recorded which). In DNA, the CDR3 is TGCGCCAGCAGCCCGAGAGTAGACTTTGGCTCCTACAATGAGCAGTTCTTC. Translation: CASSPRVDFGSYNEQFF. Full variable domain (rest looked up from reference TRBV5-1 and TRBJ2-1): KAGVTQTPRYLIKTRGQQVTLSCSPISGHRSVSWYQQTPGQGLQFLFEYFSETQRNKGNFPGRFSGRQFSNSRSEMNVSTLELGDSALYLCASSPRVDFGSYNEQFFGPGTRLTVL.